Below, one T cell receptor (beta chain) is given with its context. This receptor's antigen is unknown. Qualities for individual bases were not recorded, and no much larger clone is one base off. CD8 naive samples were obtained by positive selection for CCR7 among CD45RO-negative cells, yielding a CD45RA+CCR7+ population from which TemRA cells were excluded. The donors were healthy, HIV-negative adults who had no recently reported acute infections or vaccinations. All donors were Caucasian adults living in Nashville, Tennessee, USA. Blood was obtained by leukapheresis, after which PBMCs were separated by Ficoll-Histopaque density gradient centrifugation and cryopreserved in liquid nitrogen vapor phase. Analytical flow cytometry was used to check the purity and quantity of every magnetically sorted T cell population. Genomic DNA was isolated from each sorted fraction and quantified by UV absorbance on a Nanodrop 2000c.

These data originate in a study of shared clonotypes between healthy human individuals (TCRdb year 2020). For the study in its entirety: The cohort comprised two women and a few men aged 18 to 49 years. To increase sequencing depth and limit assay-specific biases, TCR repertoire library preparation and sequencing were carried out by different laboratories using diverse techniques. Blood TCR repertoires of four to six healthy adults were deeply sequenced to estimate repertoire size and the extent of clonotype sharing between individuals. For each donor, three plates each were used for CD4 naive and CD4 memory, two plates were used for CD8 naive, and one plate was used for CD8 memory. Between about 0.8 and 9 billion PBMCs per donor were obtained by leukapheresis. What the study reported, not specific to this receptor: Naive subsets generally had larger estimated clonotype richness than memory subsets did. Sharing across a few donors was observed for approximately 5% of naive CD4, less than 4% of naive CD8, about 2.3% of memory CD4, and around 0.4% of memory CD8 clonotypes. Sampling was restricted to blood, and TCR repertoires in tissues likely differ from the TCR repertoires found in blood. Higher generation probabilities were observed for clonotypes shared by all four sorted-subset donors than for non-shared clonotypes. Because the study included only a small number of donors, the genetic and exposure-history diversity represented was limited. Pairwise subsampling indicated that sequencing depth was expected to affect the degree of clonotype sharing among donors. Even with the large sequencing depth, rarefaction of the sorted-subset datasets indicated that sequencing was incomplete.

CDR1 is given as MDHEN and CDR2 as SYDVKM, both from the germline V gene. Including cysteine and phenylalanine, the CDR3 has 14 amino acids. Only CDR3 DNA remains: 42 bases, in frame from the first base. V drops 4 bases and J drops 3 bases, leaving 10 bases in between. Using the deep immunoSEQ assay, TCR CDR3 regions were amplified from genomic DNA by multiplex PCR. For each cell subset, the extracted genomic DNA was distributed evenly across all wells of several immunoSEQ 96-well plates, and each plate served as one replicate. For sorted subsets, each replicate PCR was loaded with 200 to 250 ng genomic DNA, equivalent to 25,000 to 30,000 T cell genomes. The purified libraries were quantified using a Qubit 3.0 fluorometer, sized with a Bioanalyzer 2100, and then quantified again using the KAPA Library Quantification kit. Every immunoSEQ 96-well plate was sequenced on a separate single-read 150-cycle Illumina NextSeq 550 flow cell. Concerning the study's data processing: The immunoSEQ output contained only junctional sequences without quality scores, so filtering could not match that applied to full-length reads. Sequences were annotated with PyIR, a Python wrapper for IgBLAST v1.9, and V/J genes and CDR3 were assigned using IMGT germline references. Reads with weak V/J assignments (E-value above 1e-6), missing CDR3, stop codons, out-of-frame junctions, or ambiguous translated residues were removed. V3J clonotypes were defined as sequences sharing the same inferred V gene, J gene, and CDR3 amino acid sequence. Percentage overlap between repertoires was computed as shared unique clonotypes divided by the size of the smaller repertoire. Richness of each repertoire was evaluated using RTK rarefaction, the Chao1 estimator, and Recon v2.1 estimates of unobserved clonotypes. For all TCRbeta clonotypes obtained by the gDNA method from a few donors, generation probabilities were computed with OLGA. TCRdb limited this immuneACCESS table to in-frame rearrangements with V and J called. A share of clones is missing; checked studies link under half to unresolved V genes, and the rest is unexplained. That table gives V, J and clone size, and the DNA gave D and trimming. This sample gives about 2 million clones in total; about 95% of them show up just once. 0.85% to 1.3% of the sample is taken by the ten largest.

The source of this sequence is a man aged 18 to 30 in good health. The chain was built from TRBV28 and TRBJ1-5; TRBD1 is perhaps the D gene, given 6 matching bases. The sequenced sample was naive CD8+ T cells sorted from blood. The cell subset or site label, as the study defines it: CD45RA+CCR7+. Read as DNA, the sequence is TGTGCCAGCAGTTCGAGGGGGGTCAATCAGCCCCAGCATTTT. This codes for CASSSRGVNQPQHF. Full variable domain (CDR3 extended with the reference TRBV28 and TRBJ1-5 proteins): DVKVTQSSRYLVKRTGEKVFLECVQDMDHENMFWYRQDPGLGLRLIYFSYDVKMKEKGDIPEGYSVSREKKERFSLILESASTNQTSMYLCASSSRGVNQPQHFGDGTRLSIL.